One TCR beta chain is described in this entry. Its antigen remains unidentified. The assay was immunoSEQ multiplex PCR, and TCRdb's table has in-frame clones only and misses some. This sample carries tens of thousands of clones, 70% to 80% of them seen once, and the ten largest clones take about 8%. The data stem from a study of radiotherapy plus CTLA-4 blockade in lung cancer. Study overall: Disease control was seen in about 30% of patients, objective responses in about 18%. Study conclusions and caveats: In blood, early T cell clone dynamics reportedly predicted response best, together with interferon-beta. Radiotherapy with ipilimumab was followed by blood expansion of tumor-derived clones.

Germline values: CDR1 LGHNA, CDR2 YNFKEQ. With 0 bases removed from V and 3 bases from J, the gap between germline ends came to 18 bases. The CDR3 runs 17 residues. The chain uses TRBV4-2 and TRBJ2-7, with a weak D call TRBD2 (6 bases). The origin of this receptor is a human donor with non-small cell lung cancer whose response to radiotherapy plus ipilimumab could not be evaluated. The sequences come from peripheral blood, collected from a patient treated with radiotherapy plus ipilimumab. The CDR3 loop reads CASSQERGTGISYEQYF. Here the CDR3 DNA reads TGTGCCAGCAGCCAAGAGAGAGGGACTGGGATCAGCTACGAGCAGTACTTC.